The 13 T cell receptor beta chains below come from one sample, sequenced in a study of vaccination effects on CD4 cells after COVID-19. Viral peptide pool expansion of antigen-specific CD4+ T cells preceded sequencing in the ViraFEST assay. Culturing for about 9 days preceded CD4+ T cell isolation. None of the vaccinated had previously contracted SARS-CoV-2, and their nucleocapsid antibodies tested negative. These receptors' targets are unknown. Sequencing was performed with immunoSEQ multiplex PCR; in TCRdb, only in-frame clones are kept and a portion is missing. This table has approximately 23,000 clones, approximately 64% appearing once. The sample consisted of CD4+ T cells from PBMCs cultured with HCoV-OC43 spike peptides, taken before COVID-19 vaccination. Subset: HCoV-OC43 spike overlapping peptide pool stimulation. Source of these receptors: a human donor who received a COVID-19 vaccine.

This chain joins TRBV30 and TRBJ1-1, with D perhaps TRBD1 (6 bases). V was trimmed by 2 bases and J by 11 bases, leaving 15 bases between them. The germline V gene has CDR1 GTSNPN and CDR2 SVGIG (reference sequence). The CDR3 covers 12 residues. The CDR3 is CAWSYRVGVAFF. DNA for the CDR3: TGTGCCTGGAGTTACAGGGTTGGTGTTGCTTTCTTT. Full variable domain (remainder filled in from reference TRBV30 and TRBJ1-1): SQTIHQWPATLVQPVGSPLSLECTVEGTSNPNLYWYRQAAGRGLQLLFYSVGIGQISSEVPQNLSASRPQDRQFILSSKKLLLSDSGFYLCAWSYRVGVAFFGQGTRLTVV.

The rearrangement uses TRBV3-1 (or the pseudogene TRBV3-2) and TRBJ2-3, with D uncertain. Trimming shortened V by 4 bases and J by 3 bases, and 8 bases separated the two germline ends. The CDR3 sequence is 13 residues long. The germline V gene encodes CDR1 LGHDT and CDR2 YNNKEL (reference sequence). CDR3 protein: CASSRSLTDTQYF. The DNA for the CDR3 is TGTGCCAGCAGCCGAAGTTTGACAGATACGCAGTATTTT.

V and J are TRBV27 and TRBJ1-1, with 9 nucleotides matching TRBD1. The trim removed 0 bases at V and 3 bases at J, leaving 5 bases unmatched. The CDR3 totals 16 residues. Germline CDR1 and CDR2: MNHEY and SMNVEV (reference sequence). CDR3 coding DNA: TGTGCCAGCAGTTTATCCGCACAGGGGGCGTACACTGAAGCTTTCTTT. It yields the protein CASSLSAQGAYTEAFF.

In this sample, this clone is medium-sized (0.01 to 0.1%). The genes are TRBV4-2 and TRBJ2-3; 11 bases are shared with TRBD1. Germline V gives CDR1 LGHNA, CDR2 YNFKEQ. V gave up 1 base and J gave up 4 bases; unmatched junction bases: 1. The CDR3 runs 15 residues. This CDR3 is CASSQGTGGADTQYF. The CDR3 DNA follows: TGTGCCAGCAGCCAAGGGACAGGGGGCGCAGATACGCAGTATTTT.

The V call is TRBV7-2, the J call TRBJ1-1, with D unresolved. The CDR3 spans 15 residues. The germline V gene encodes CDR1 SGHTA and CDR2 FQGNSA. Trimming shortened V by 3 bases and J by 0 bases, and 11 bases separated the two germline ends. The CDR3 DNA reads as TGTGCCAGCAGCTTGGGGAATCCGGTGAACACTGAAGCTTTCTTT. Translation gives CASSLGNPVNTEAFF.

The chain links TRBV14 to TRBJ1-2; 8 bases align to TRBD1. The germline gives CDR1 SGHDN, CDR2 FVKESK. The CDR3 contains 13 residues. The V and J ends lost 4 bases and 6 bases, in that order; junction bases with no gene match: 4. CDR3 loop: CASSPQGADGYTF. CDR3 nucleotide sequence: TGTGCCAGCAGCCCTCAGGGGGCGGATGGCTACACCTTC. Based on the CDR3 plus reference TRBV14 and TRBJ1-2, the full variable domain is EAGVTQFPSHSVIEKGQTVTLRCDPISGHDNLYWYRRVMGKEIKFLLHFVKESKQDESGMPNNRFLAERTGGTYSTLKVQPAELEDSGVYFCASSPQGADGYTFGSGTRLTVV.

This clone came up once. The CDR3 coding sequence is TGTGCCAGCAGTGCTAATCTGCGGGGGGGCTTGGGAGGGGCCAACGTCCTGACTTTC. Encoded protein: CASSANLRGGLGGANVLTF. The chain carries TRBV2 and TRBJ2-6; 9 bases are shared with TRBD2. Trimming took 4 bases from V and 4 from J; bases not matched to a gene: 14. The CDR3 has 19 amino acids. Germline V gene lookup returns CDR1 SNHLY and CDR2 FYNNEI.

This clone was seen only a few times. V and J are TRBV4-1 and TRBJ1-4; D perhaps matches TRBD1 (5 bases). This CDR3 contains 14 residues. Germline CDR1 reads MGHRA; CDR2 reads YSYEKL. Trimming left V 1 base short and J 5 bases short, with 8 bases between. CDR3 DNA: TGCGCCAGCAGCCAAGTAGGACACAATGAAAAACTGTTTTTT. Its protein product is CASSQVGHNEKLFF.

This clone has only a few counts. V and J are TRBV18 and TRBJ2-7; D is unresolved. The CDR3 consists of 14 residues. Germline V gene lookup returns CDR1 KGHSH and CDR2 LQKENI. V gave up 2 bases and J gave up 0 bases, with 8 bases separating them. CDR3 nucleotides: TGTGCCAGCTCACCAAGACCCGACTCCTACGAGCAGTACTTC. Its translation is CASSPRPDSYEQYF.

The genes are TRBV2 and TRBJ2-3, with D perhaps assigned TRBD1 or TRBD2 (5 bases each). The CDR3 length is 18 residues. The germline gives CDR1 SNHLY, CDR2 FYNNEI. V was trimmed by 6 bases and J by 1 base, leaving 23 bases between them. The CDR3 reads CASRPGRVPSRGTDTQYF. CDR3 DNA sequence: TGTGCCAGCAGACCGGGACGAGTACCCTCCCGGGGCACAGATACGCAGTATTTT.

This chain joins TRBV4-1 and TRBJ2-3; 13 bases line up with TRBD2. Germline values: CDR1 MGHRA, CDR2 YSYEKL. There are 17 residues in the CDR3. V dropped 4 bases and J dropped 0; count of bases not matched to a gene: 4. The CDR3 loop is CASSRRTSGGSTDTQYF. CDR3 nucleotide sequence: TGCGCCAGCAGCCGCCGGACTAGCGGGGGTAGCACAGATACGCAGTATTTT.

The table lists this clone with a few counts. This chain joins TRBV18 and TRBJ2-7; maybe TRBD1 (5 bases). Germline values: CDR1 KGHSH, CDR2 LQKENI. V lost 5 bases and J lost 6, with 11 bases in between. CDR3 length: 12 amino acids. The CDR3 region is CASSTDSLEQYF. The CDR3 nucleotides are TGTGCCAGCTCAACTGACAGCCTCGAGCAGTACTTC.

This clone has a handful of counts. The chain carries TRBV5-1 and TRBJ1-1; no reliable D call. V shed 2 bases and J shed 3 bases, with 8 bases lying between them. The CDR3 runs 13 residues. Germline lookup yields CDR1 SGHRS and CDR2 YFSETQ. Here the CDR3 reads CASSLDIYTEAFF. CDR3 coding DNA: TGCGCCAGCAGCTTAGACATCTACACTGAAGCTTTCTTT.